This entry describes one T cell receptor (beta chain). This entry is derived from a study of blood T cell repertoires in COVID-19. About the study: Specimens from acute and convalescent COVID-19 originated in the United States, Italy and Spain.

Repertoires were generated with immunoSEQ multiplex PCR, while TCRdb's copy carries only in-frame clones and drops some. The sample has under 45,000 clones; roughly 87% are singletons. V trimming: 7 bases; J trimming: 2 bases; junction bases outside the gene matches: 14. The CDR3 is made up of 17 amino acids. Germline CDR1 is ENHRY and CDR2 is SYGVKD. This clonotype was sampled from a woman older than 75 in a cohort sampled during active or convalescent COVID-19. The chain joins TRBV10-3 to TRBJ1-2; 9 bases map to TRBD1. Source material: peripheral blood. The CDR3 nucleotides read TGTGCCATCATGCCGGGACAGGGAGTGGTGGGGAACTATGGCTACACCTTC. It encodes CAIMPGQGVVGNYGYTF.